Following are 27 T cell receptor beta chains from one sample sequenced in a study of blood T cell repertoires in COVID-19. Repertoires were generated with immunoSEQ multiplex PCR, while TCRdb's copy carries only in-frame clones and drops some. Of just under 65,000 clones listed, under 80% are singletons. Sequences were obtained from peripheral blood. The origin of the receptors is a human donor in a cohort sampled during active COVID-19.

The chain recombines TRBV18 with TRBJ2-2; possible D gene TRBD1, 6 bases. The V and J ends lost 2 bases and 1 base respectively, with 11 bases between them. CDR1 is KGHSH, CDR2 LQKENI, per germline. This CDR3 contains 16 residues. This CDR3 is CASSPGQIQNTGELFF. Written as DNA, the CDR3 is TGTGCCAGCTCACCAGGACAGATCCAGAACACCGGGGAGCTGTTTTTT.

The chain is built from TRBV7-2 and TRBJ2-7; 8 bases line up with TRBD1. With V trimmed by 2 bases and J by 6 bases, 6 bases remained unmatched. The CDR3 covers 14 residues. Per germline, CDR1 SGHTA and CDR2 FQGNSA. CDR3 sequence reads: CASSLRGQVSEQYF. The DNA of the CDR3 is TGTGCCAGCAGCTTACGGGGACAGGTTAGCGAGCAGTACTTC.

The CDR3 protein is CASSLGTSGAQETQYF. The CDR3 DNA follows: TGTGCCAGCAGCCTCGGGACTAGCGGGGCCCAAGAGACCCAGTACTTC. The chain uses TRBV3-1 (or the pseudogene TRBV3-2) and TRBJ2-5; 13 bases line up with TRBD2. Germline V CDR1 and CDR2: LGHDT, YNNKEL (reference sequence). The CDR3 is 16 amino acids. The V segment lost 4 bases and the J segment 1 base; nucleotides outside the gene matches: 3.

The chain has TRBV27 and TRBJ2-2; D perhaps matches TRBD1 (7 bases). In germline, CDR1 is MNHEY, CDR2 SMNVEV (reference sequence). The length of the CDR3 is 14 residues. Between the trimmed V and J ends, which lost 8 bases and 10 bases, there was a span of 20 bases. The CDR3 loop reads CASYRQGGREELFF. The CDR3 DNA reads TGTGCCAGCTATCGGCAGGGGGGACGTGAGGAGCTGTTTTTT.

The chain joins TRBV7-2 to TRBJ2-5; D is perhaps TRBD2 (7 bases). Germline-derived CDR1 and CDR2 are SGHTA and FQGNSA. The CDR3 is 16 amino acids. Trimming took 2 bases from V and 5 from J, leaving 18 bases between them. Here the CDR3 DNA reads TGTGCCAGCAGCTTAAGTCTGGGGGGGCTGATGGAGACCCAGTACTTC. Translation: CASSLSLGGLMETQYF.

A few counts support this clone. The rearrangement joins TRBV28 to TRBJ1-1; no reliable D call. Trimming pared 5 bases from V and 6 bases from J, leaving 7 bases between. CDR1 is MDHEN, CDR2 SYDVKM, per germline. This CDR3 is 11 amino acids long. The CDR3 here is CASSATSEAFF. Here the CDR3 DNA reads TGTGCCAGCAGTGCGACATCTGAAGCTTTCTTT.

Here the CDR3 reads CASSLGGGPYPYEQYF. As DNA, the CDR3 is TGTGCCAGCAGCTTGGGTGGGGGCCCATACCCCTACGAGCAGTACTTC. This chain uses TRBV7-9 with TRBJ2-7, with D possibly being TRBD1 (6 bases). The CDR3 contains 16 residues. Trimming took 3 bases from V and 2 from J, leaving 17 bases between them. Per the germline V gene, CDR1 is SEHNR and CDR2 is FQNEAQ (reference sequence).

This clone was detected only once. This chain uses TRBV5-3 with TRBJ2-7; D not resolved. TRBV5-3 qualifies as an ORF whose function is uncertain. V dropped 4 bases and J dropped 3 bases, with 8 bases sitting between them. This CDR3 has 12 amino acids. Here the CDR3 DNA reads TGTGCCAGAAGCCCCAGGATCTACGAGCAGTACTTC. Its translation: CARSPRIYEQYF.

This clone was found once. The junction departs from germline at one end; a sequencing error may be responsible. This CDR3 is also generated by other DNA sequences in the sample. The chain uses TRBV9 and TRBJ2-2; 9 bases are a match to TRBD2. This CDR3 is built from 14 residues. In germline, CDR1 is SGDLS, CDR2 YYNGEE. CDR3: CASRGTSNTGELFF. The CDR3 nucleotides read TGTGCCAGCAGAGGGACTAGCAACACCGGAGAGCTGTTTTTT.

The chain couples TRBV5-1 to TRBJ2-1; 13 bases agree with TRBD2. Germline CDR1 reads SGHRS; CDR2 reads YFSETQ. Unmatched junction bases numbered 4, after V lost 4 bases and J lost 0 bases. The CDR3 sequence is 17 residues long. CDR3 sequence reads: CASSPGLAGPSYNEQFF. The CDR3, as DNA: TGCGCCAGCAGCCCGGGACTAGCGGGGCCCTCCTACAATGAGCAGTTCTTC.

The chain is built from TRBV10-3 and TRBJ2-7; 7 bases align to TRBD2. Germline-derived CDR1 and CDR2 are ENHRY and SYGVKD. The trim removed 7 bases at V and 5 bases at J, leaving 8 bases unmatched. CDR3 size: 13 residues. CDR3 residues: CAITQSGADEQYF. Written as DNA, the CDR3 is TGTGCCATCACCCAGAGCGGGGCAGACGAGCAGTACTTC.

This rearrangement joins TRBV7-8 to TRBJ2-4; TRBD2 is a possible D gene (6 bases). The CDR3 runs 14 residues. V lost 5 bases, J lost 3 bases, and 11 bases lay in between. CDR1 is SGHVS, CDR2 FQNEAQ, per germline. The chain's CDR3 is CASSLAGSKNIQYF. The CDR3 DNA sequence: TGTGCCAGCAGCCTGGCGGGGAGCAAAAACATTCAGTACTTC.

This chain links TRBV5-5 with TRBJ2-1; 9 positions agree with TRBD1. V shed 0 bases, J shed 7 bases, and the junction held 5 bases outside the gene matches. The germline V gene has CDR1 SGHKS and CDR2 YYEKEE (reference sequence). The CDR3 runs to 15 residues. CDR3: CASSLDGTGWNEQFF. The CDR3 DNA reads as TGTGCCAGCAGCTTGGACGGGACAGGGTGGAATGAGCAGTTCTTC.

The chain combines TRBV11-2 with TRBJ1-1; possibly TRBD1 for D (5 bases). The germline gives CDR1 SGHAT, CDR2 FQNNGV. V was cut by 1 base and J by 0 bases, with 6 bases left in between. The CDR3 is 14 residues long. CDR3 sequence (DNA): TGTGCCAGCAGCTTAGCCAGGGTGAACACTGAAGCTTTCTTT. This translates into CASSLARVNTEAFF. Filled out from reference TRBV11-2 and TRBJ1-1, the complete variable domain reads EAGVAQSPRYKIIEKRQSVAFWCNPISGHATLYWYQQILGQGPKLLIQFQNNGVVDDSQLPKDRFSAERLKGVDSTLKIQPAKLEDSAVYLCASSLARVNTEAFFGQGTRLTVV.

The J gene is TRBJ2-5, the V gene TRBV6-2 or TRBV6-3, with TRBD2 matching 13 bases. The V gene end was trimmed by 6 bases and the J gene end by 2 bases; junction bases not matched to a gene: 6. The CDR3 totals 16 residues. The V gene's germline CDR1 is MNHEY and CDR2 SVGEGT. CDR3 region: CASSPRTSGGQETQYF. The CDR3 DNA sequence: TGTGCCAGCAGCCCCAGGACTAGCGGGGGACAAGAGACCCAGTACTTC.

V and J are TRBV6-6 and TRBJ2-7; 8 positions agree with TRBD1. The CDR3 consists of 14 residues. Trimming at V came to 5 bases and at J to 5 bases, leaving 8 bases not matched to a gene. CDR1 MNHNY and CDR2 SVGAGI come from the germline V gene (reference sequence). DNA of the CDR3: TGTGCCAGCAGTACACAGGGGGGCAGGGACGAGCAGTACTTC. It yields the protein CASSTQGGRDEQYF.

The V and J genes are TRBV9 and TRBJ1-3; D gene ambiguous. Trimming pared 0 bases from V and 0 bases from J, leaving 7 bases between. Germline V gene lookup returns CDR1 SGDLS and CDR2 YYNGEE. This CDR3 is built from 15 residues. CDR3 protein: CASSVGDSSGNTIYF. Here the CDR3 DNA reads TGTGCCAGCAGCGTAGGAGACTCCTCTGGAAACACCATATATTTT. Full variable domain (rest looked up from reference TRBV9 and TRBJ1-3): DSGVTQTPKHLITATGQRVTLRCSPRSGDLSVYWYQQSLDQGLQFLIQYYNGEERAKGNILERFSAQQFPDLHSELNLSSLELGDSALYFCASSVGDSSGNTIYFGEGSWLTVV.

This clone was picked up one time. The gene calls are TRBV18 and TRBJ2-2; D unresolved. This CDR3 comprises 13 residues. V lost 3 bases to trimming and J lost 5 bases, with 7 bases between them. Looked up from germline, CDR1 is KGHSH and CDR2 is LQKENI. CDR3 DNA sequence: TGTGCCAGCTCACCCGCCAGGACCGGGGAGCTGTTTTTT. Protein product: CASSPARTGELFF.

The chain employs TRBV5-1 and TRBJ2-7; D call uncertain. V shed 4 bases and J shed 2 bases, with 10 bases lying between them. This CDR3 is 13 amino acids long. CDR1 SGHRS and CDR2 YFSETQ come from the germline V gene. The DNA of the CDR3 is TGCGCCAGCAGCCTGGACCGGGCCTACGAGCAGTACTTC. Residues: CASSLDRAYEQYF.

The CDR3 region is CASIRTGDGQGTQYF. The DNA for the CDR3 is TGTGCCAGTATCCGGACAGGGGACGGCCAGGGTACGCAGTATTTT. This chain uses TRBV19 with TRBJ2-3; 9 bases map to TRBD1. The CDR3 is 15 amino acids. Germline CDR1 and CDR2: LNHDA and SQIVND (reference sequence). The ends lost 7 bases at V and 8 bases at J; junction bases unmatched: 13.

The chain carries TRBV7-9 and TRBJ2-7, with D perhaps TRBD1 (5 bases). CDR3 length equals 16 residues. Trimming took off 2 bases at V and 0 bases at J, with 14 bases between the two ends. Germline V gene lookup returns CDR1 SEHNR and CDR2 FQNEAQ (reference sequence). CDR3 residues: CASSLYPQGDSYEQYF. DNA for the CDR3: TGTGCCAGCAGCTTATACCCCCAGGGCGACTCCTACGAGCAGTACTTC.

The V and J genes are TRBV6-1 and TRBJ1-1, with TRBD1 matching 7 bases. Germline CDR1 MNHNS, CDR2 SASEGT. V shed 3 bases, J shed 4 bases, and the junction held 2 bases outside the gene matches. This CDR3 contains 13 residues. In DNA, the CDR3 is TGTGCCAGCAGTGAGACAGGGATCACTGAAGCTTTCTTT. Its translation is CASSETGITEAFF.

The chain has TRBV27 and TRBJ2-3; D gene ambiguous. Trimming took 3 bases from V and 3 from J, leaving 7 bases between them. The CDR3 contains 13 residues. Germline V CDR1 and CDR2: MNHEY, SMNVEV (reference sequence). Here the CDR3 DNA reads TGTGCCAGCAGTTTTCTTAGTACAGATACGCAGTATTTT. It encodes CASSFLSTDTQYF.

The J gene is TRBJ2-7, the V gene TRBV6-6; possibly TRBD2 for D (7 bases). The CDR3 has 14 residues. The ends were cut back, 0 bases at V and 4 bases at J, with 10 bases in the middle. Germline CDR1 reads MNHNY; CDR2 reads SVGAGI (reference sequence). The CDR3 loop is CASSYSRGAYEQYF. The DNA of the CDR3 is TGTGCCAGCAGTTACTCCCGGGGGGCGTACGAGCAGTACTTC.

The chain couples TRBV29-1 to TRBJ2-5; TRBD2 matches at 9 bases. Germline values: CDR1 SQVTM, CDR2 ANQGSEA. The junction had 3 bases not matched to a gene; V was cut back by 0 bases and J by 4 bases. The CDR3 totals 14 residues. The CDR3 nucleotides read TGCAGCGTTGAAGATTGGCGGGGGGGAGAGACCCAGTACTTC. Translating gives CSVEDWRGGETQYF. Full variable domain (outside the CDR3, taken from reference TRBV29-1 and TRBJ2-5): SAVISQKPSRDICQRGTSLTIQCQVDSQVTMMFWYRQQPGQSLTLIATANQGSEATYESGFVIDKFPISRPNLTFSTLTVSNMSPEDSSIYLCSVEDWRGGETQYFGPGTRLLVL.

The chain links TRBV15 to TRBJ2-4; 11 bases agree with TRBD2. The CDR3 has 15 amino acids. J lost 5 bases, V lost 7 bases, and 7 bases had no gene match. Germline CDR1 and CDR2: LNHNV and YYDKDF (reference sequence). This CDR3 reads CATTSSGGPQNIQYF. The CDR3, as DNA: TGTGCCACCACCTCTAGCGGGGGGCCTCAAAACATTCAGTACTTC.

The genes are TRBV7-3 and TRBJ2-1, with a tentative D call TRBD2 (6 bases). Germline V lookup: CDR1 SGHTA, CDR2 FQGTGA. Deletions cut 2 bases from V and 6 bases from J, with 8 bases between. This CDR3 is built from 13 residues. The DNA for the CDR3 is TGTGCCAGCAGCTTAGGACTACTCAATGAGCAGTTCTTC. Encoded protein: CASSLGLLNEQFF.